This T cell receptor beta chain was sequenced for a study of blood T cell repertoires in COVID-19. The CDR3 consists of 14 residues. Trimming removed 6 bases at V and 0 bases at J, with 10 bases between. Germline CDR1 and CDR2: LNHDA and SQIVND (reference sequence). The method was immunoSEQ multiplex PCR; TCRdb's version includes in-frame clones alone and lacks a portion of them. The sample includes roughly 100,000 clones, 70% to 90% of them seen just once. Material for sequencing was peripheral blood. This chain uses TRBV19 with TRBJ2-3, with D tentatively TRBD2 (5 bases). This receptor was obtained from a man aged 45-65 years with active COVID-19. This CDR3 is CASRSAGSTDTQYF. The CDR3 coding sequence is TGTGCCAGTAGGTCCGCGGGTAGCACAGATACGCAGTATTTT.